This is a list of T cell receptor beta chains from one sample in a study of T cell changes during pregnancy in multiple sclerosis. The method was immunoSEQ multiplex PCR; TCRdb's version includes in-frame clones alone and lacks a portion of them. The table lists about 93,000 clones, around 94% of them singletons, with 2% to 2.5% in the top ten. The source material was peripheral blood, sampled after pregnancy. The origin of the receptors is a female donor with multiple sclerosis, enrolled in a pregnancy study. Each CDR3 is given with its conserved first and last residue. The D gene is left open where the match is weak. Clone size, where shown, is once, few, many, or a class for clones that have expanded.

v_gene,j_gene,abundance,d_gene,CDR3aa,CDR3nt
TRBV7-9,TRBJ2-1,.,.,CASSLFVSYNEQFF,TGTGCCAGCAGCTTATTCGTCTCCTACAATGAGCAGTTCTTC
TRBV30,TRBJ1-4,.,.,CALERGENEKLFF,TGTGCCCTCGAGCGGGGCGAAAATGAAAAACTGTTTTTT
TRBV19,TRBJ2-1,.,TRBD2,CASSRGLTAGNEQFF,TGTGCCAGTAGTAGGGGACTAACTGCTGGCAATGAGCAGTTCTTC
TRBV19,TRBJ2-7,.,TRBD2,CASSIDLTSGSGEQYF,TGTGCCAGTAGTATAGATCTAACTAGCGGGAGCGGCGAGCAGTACTTC
TRBV4-3,TRBJ1-5,.,.,CASSQDGGGGGQPQHF,TGCGCCAGCAGCCAAGATGGAGGAGGAGGAGGACAGCCCCAGCATTTT
TRBV7-2,TRBJ2-5,.,.,CASSSRGRGQETQYF,TGTGCCAGCAGCTCCAGGGGAAGAGGGCAAGAGACCCAGTACTTC
TRBV10-3,TRBJ2-2,.,.,CAISGGTPNTGELFF,TGTGCCATCAGTGGAGGAACTCCGAACACCGGGGAGCTGTTTTTT
TRBV11-3,TRBJ2-5,.,TRBD1,CASSFGQGETQYF,TGTGCCAGCAGCTTCGGACAGGGTGAGACCCAGTACTTC
TRBV5-1,TRBJ2-6,once,.,CASSPPDSTGANVLTF,TGCGCCAGCAGCCCCCCCGACAGCACTGGGGCCAACGTCCTGACTTTC
TRBV7-2,TRBJ2-3,.,TRBD2,CASTLLAGGTDTQYF,TGTGCCAGCACCCTACTAGCGGGAGGGACAGATACGCAGTATTTT
TRBV19,TRBJ1-5,.,TRBD1,CASSTGTVGQPQHF,TGTGCCAGTAGCACCGGGACAGTCGGACAGCCCCAGCATTTT
TRBV7-9,TRBJ1-1,.,.,CASSRTANTEAFF,TGTGCCAGCAGCCGGACAGCGAACACTGAAGCTTTCTTT
TRBV2,TRBJ2-7,.,TRBD1,CASRAGTGSYEQYF,TGTGCCAGCAGGGCCGGGACAGGGAGCTACGAGCAGTACTTC
TRBV7-3,TRBJ2-7,.,TRBD1,CASSPGQGVEEQYF,TGTGCCAGCAGCCCAGGACAGGGCGTAGAGGAGCAGTACTTC
TRBV7-6,TRBJ2-2,.,TRBD2,CASSPPAGGYSTGELFF,TGTGCCAGCAGTCCCCCAGCGGGGGGGTATAGCACCGGGGAGCTGTTTTTT
TRBV6-1,TRBJ1-1,few,.,CASRGGAEAFF,TGTGCCAGCAGAGGAGGAGCTGAAGCTTTCTTT
TRBV11-2,TRBJ2-1,.,.,CASTPNGSPYNEQFF,TGTGCCAGCACCCCAAACGGGAGTCCCTACAATGAGCAGTTCTTC
TRBV9,TRBJ1-2,.,.,CASSPALDRKTYGYTF,TGTGCCAGCAGCCCCGCCCTGGACAGAAAGACTTATGGCTACACCTTC
TRBV9,TRBJ2-7,.,TRBD2,CASTRTSEIYEQYF,TGTGCCAGCACCCGGACTAGCGAGATCTACGAGCAGTACTTC
TRBV19,TRBJ2-1,once,TRBD2,CASSTELAGGYNEQFF,TGTGCCAGTAGTACGGAACTAGCGGGAGGTTACAATGAGCAGTTCTTC
TRBV2,TRBJ2-7,.,TRBD1,CASSEAPGTGNLYEQYF,TGTGCCAGCAGTGAAGCCCCCGGGACAGGGAATCTCTACGAGCAGTACTTC
TRBV6-5,TRBJ2-7,.,TRBD1,CASSYSRTGDTYEQYF,TGTGCCAGCAGTTACTCGCGGACAGGTGATACCTACGAGCAGTACTTC
TRBV4-2,TRBJ2-3,.,TRBD2,CASSQLTQRERADTQYF,TGTGCCAGCAGCCAACTAACCCAGCGGGAAAGGGCAGATACGCAGTATTTT
TRBV30,TRBJ1-3,once,.,CAWSVTNGNTIYF,TGTGCCTGGAGTGTTACAAACGGAAACACCATATATTTT
TRBV2,TRBJ1-1,.,.,CASSESWAQAGEAFF,TGTGCCAGCAGTGAAAGCTGGGCCCAGGCCGGAGAAGCTTTCTTT
TRBV5-6,TRBJ2-7,.,TRBD1,CASSSAVYGTGYYEQYF,TGTGCCAGCAGCTCAGCCGTCTATGGGACAGGGTACTACGAGCAGTACTTC
TRBV27,TRBJ2-3,.,.,CASSLSQGTDTQYF,TGTGCCAGCAGTTTATCCCAGGGGACAGATACGCAGTATTTT
TRBV27,TRBJ1-1,.,.,CASSYGGWTEAFF,TGTGCCAGCAGCTATGGGGGGTGGACTGAAGCTTTCTTT
TRBV11-2,TRBJ1-1,.,.,CASSLATFRVEDTEAFF,TGTGCCAGCAGCTTAGCTACGTTTCGGGTGGAAGACACTGAAGCTTTCTTT
TRBV9,TRBJ1-5,.,.,CASGGAGSNQPQHF,TGTGCCAGCGGAGGGGCGGGTAGCAATCAGCCCCAGCATTTT
TRBV7-9,TRBJ2-2,few,.,CAGWGERTGELFF,TGTGCCGGTTGGGGGGAGAGGACCGGGGAGCTGTTTTTT
TRBV6-6,TRBJ2-1,.,TRBD2,CASSYGGSNNEQFF,TGTGCCAGCAGTTACGGCGGGAGTAACAATGAGCAGTTCTTC
TRBV6-1,TRBJ2-7,.,TRBD1,CASSEARTGTSYEQYF,TGTGCCAGCAGTGAGGCAAGGACAGGGACCTCCTACGAGCAGTACTTC
TRBV27,TRBJ2-7,.,.,CASSPSERGEQYF,TGTGCCAGCAGCCCATCTGAGCGAGGGGAGCAGTACTTC
TRBV19,TRBJ1-4,.,TRBD1,CASTHLDRRNEKLFF,TGTGCCAGTACCCACCTGGACAGGAGAAATGAAAAACTGTTTTTT
TRBV12-5,TRBJ1-5,.,.,CASGRELDRSNQPQHF,TGTGCTAGTGGGCGGGAGTTGGACAGAAGCAATCAGCCCCAGCATTTT
TRBV19,TRBJ2-3,.,.,CASSIARPDTQYF,TGTGCCAGTAGTATCGCCAGGCCGGATACGCAGTATTTT
TRBV30,TRBJ1-1,.,.,CAWNRPGGAFF,TGTGCCTGGAACCGACCGGGGGGAGCTTTCTTT
TRBV29-1,TRBJ2-5,.,TRBD2,CSVGVWGGQYF,TGCAGCGTTGGGGTTTGGGGGGGGCAGTACTTC
TRBV2,TRBJ2-3,.,.,CASRRDWGTDTQYF,TGTGCCAGCAGGAGGGACTGGGGCACAGATACGCAGTATTTT
TRBV2,TRBJ2-3,.,.,CASTPRQPTDTQYF,TGTGCCAGCACCCCGAGACAGCCCACAGATACGCAGTATTTT